These 30 T cell receptor beta chains originate from one sample sequenced in a study of neurological immune-mediated disorders. The time point here: technical triplicate 2. TCRdb called the 5' RACE reads again in MiXCR, with one record for every CDR3 protein. The table includes under 35,000 distinct CDR3 sequences, about an eighth detected once. Sequencing was carried out using CD4+ T cells from blood. All receptors derive from a female donor with HTLV-1-associated myelopathy (HAM/TSP).

This clonotype was counted many times. This chain joins TRBV7-2 and TRBJ1-1; 7 bases agree with TRBD1. Germline CDR1 reads SGHTA; CDR2 reads FQGNSA. Trimming removed 6 bases from V and 5 bases from J; junction bases left unmatched: 12. This CDR3 contains 15 residues. The CDR3 bases are TGTGCCAGCAGTCGACAGGGAGGAGGAAAAACTGAAGCTTTCTTT. As protein: CASSRQGGGKTEAFF.

This clonotype was recorded many times. For the CDR3, the DNA is TGTGCCAGCAGTTACTCGAATTCACCCCTCCACTTT. It translates to CASSYSNSPLHF. The V and J genes are TRBV6-5 and TRBJ1-6, with D hard to call. Trimming took off 0 bases at V and 7 bases at J, with 1 base between the two ends. The CDR3 totals 12 residues. Germline CDR1 is MNHEY and CDR2 is SVGAGI.

The table lists this clonotype with many counts. V gene TRBV7-2 combines with J gene TRBJ2-3, with D hard to call. Trimming stripped 2 bases from V and 5 bases from J, with 8 bases between. Germline lookup yields CDR1 SGHTA and CDR2 FQGNSA. This CDR3 contains 13 residues. The CDR3 sequence is CASSLSRLDTQYF. As DNA, the CDR3 is TGTGCCAGCAGCTTAAGCCGCTTAGATACGCAGTATTTT.

The chain couples TRBV5-1 to TRBJ2-7; D ambiguous. CDR3 size: 16 residues. V was clipped by 0 bases and J by 3 bases, with 16 bases between them. Per the germline V gene, CDR1 is SGHRS and CDR2 is YFSETQ. The CDR3 region has the DNA TGCGCCAGCAGCTTGGCCATGACTTCCGCCCACTACGAGCAGTACTTC. This codes for CASSLAMTSAHYEQYF.

The table lists this clonotype with many counts. This sequence joins TRBV11-2 and TRBJ2-6; D is ambiguous. The CDR3 spans 15 residues. The germline V gene encodes CDR1 SGHAT and CDR2 FQNNGV. With 2 bases removed from V and 0 bases from J, the gap between germline ends came to 5 bases. Written as DNA, the CDR3 is TGTGCCAGCAGCTTAAGTGCCTCTGGGGCCAACGTCCTGACTTTC. Its protein product is CASSLSASGANVLTF.

This clonotype was seen at least ten times. The genes are TRBV6-6 and TRBJ2-6, with TRBD1 identical over 10 bases. With V trimmed by 6 bases and J by 0 bases, 5 bases remained unmatched. The CDR3 spans 17 residues. The germline V gene encodes CDR1 MNHNY and CDR2 SVGAGI (reference sequence). The CDR3 reads CASRPGQGFSGANVLTF. As DNA, the CDR3 is TGTGCCAGCAGGCCGGGACAGGGGTTCTCTGGGGCCAACGTCCTGACTTTC.

The genes are TRBV29-1 and TRBJ2-1; 9 bases align to TRBD1. The CDR3 is 14 residues long. The germline V gene has CDR1 SQVTM and CDR2 ANQGSEA. V was clipped by 7 bases and J by 9 bases; unmatched bases: 13. The CDR3 nucleotides are TGCAGCGCCCACAGGACAGGGGAACGAAGTGAGCAGTTCTTC. Its protein is CSAHRTGERSEQFF.

The chain has TRBV19 and TRBJ2-2; TRBD1 agrees at 9 bases. The CDR3 is made up of 15 amino acids. V shed 4 bases, J shed 7 bases, and the junction held 7 bases outside the gene matches. Per germline, CDR1 LNHDA and CDR2 SQIVND (reference sequence). CDR3 DNA: TGTGCCAGTAGTACCGGACAGGGGCGGTTCGGGGAGCTGTTTTTT. This encodes CASSTGQGRFGELFF.

This clonotype was seen at least ten times. The chain's CDR3 is CASSEPYEQYF. In nucleotides, the CDR3 is TGTGCCAGCAGTGAACCATACGAGCAGTACTTC. The chain employs TRBV2 and TRBJ2-7; D gene ambiguous. The germline V and J ends were trimmed by 2 bases and 4 bases, with 3 bases remaining between them. The CDR3 covers 11 residues. Per the germline V gene, CDR1 is SNHLY and CDR2 is FYNNEI.

This clonotype showed up many times. The chain combines TRBV20-1 with TRBJ1-5; D uncertain. This CDR3 has 10 amino acids. V shed 5 bases and J shed 6 bases, with 5 bases lying between them. Germline loops: CDR1 DFQATT, CDR2 SNEGSKA (reference sequence). CDR3: CSALGQPQHF. CDR3 DNA sequence: TGCAGTGCTTTAGGTCAGCCCCAGCATTTT.

In its sample, this clonotype was seen many times. Here the CDR3 reads CASTQFRAPNEKLFF. CDR3 sequence (DNA): TGTGCCAGCACCCAGTTCAGGGCCCCTAATGAAAAACTGTTTTTT. The chain links TRBV5-6 to TRBJ1-4; D might be TRBD1 (5 bases). Germline loops: CDR1 SGHDT, CDR2 YYEEEE. The CDR3 loop spans 15 amino acids. V was cut by 6 bases and J by 3 bases, with 15 bases left in between. The variable domain in full, with the rest retrieved from reference TRBV5-6 and TRBJ1-4, is DAGVTQSPTHLIKTRGQQVTLRCSPKSGHDTVSWYQQALGQGPQFIFQYYEEEERQRGNFPDRFSGHQFPNYSSELNVNALLLGDSALYLCASTQFRAPNEKLFFGSGTQLSVL.

This clonotype came up many times. The chain uses TRBV20-1 and TRBJ2-2; D call uncertain. The V end was cut by 0 bases, the J end by 6 bases, with 14 bases between. The CDR3 runs to 15 residues. The germline V gene encodes CDR1 DFQATT and CDR2 SNEGSKA (reference sequence). CDR3 loop: CSAREDSFTAGELFF. The CDR3 coding sequence is TGCAGTGCTAGAGAGGATTCCTTCACTGCCGGGGAGCTGTTTTTT.

This clonotype was detected ten times or more. The chain has TRBV20-1 and TRBJ2-2; D possibly corresponds to TRBD1 (5 bases). V was trimmed by 5 bases and J by 3 bases, leaving 13 bases between them. Germline V gene lookup returns CDR1 DFQATT and CDR2 SNEGSKA (reference sequence). The CDR3 spans 14 residues. CDR3 in DNA: TGCAGTGCTGGTAGGGGTCCAGACACCGGGGAGCTGTTTTTT. Amino acids: CSAGRGPDTGELFF.

This clonotype has a count of ten or more. The genes are TRBV5-1 and TRBJ1-1; maybe TRBD1 (5 bases). CDR1 and CDR2 from the germline V gene are SGHRS and YFSETQ. V was cut by 0 bases and J by 8 bases, with 11 bases left in between. CDR3 length: 13 amino acids. CDR3 sequence: CASSLARENEAFF. DNA for the CDR3: TGCGCCAGCAGCTTGGCCAGGGAAAACGAAGCTTTCTTT.

This clonotype has a count of ten or more. The V gene is TRBV20-1, the J gene TRBJ2-7, with 7 bases fitting TRBD1. Unmatched junction bases numbered 2, after V lost 4 bases and J lost 2 bases. Germline V gene sequence: CDR1 DFQATT, CDR2 SNEGSKA (reference sequence). The CDR3 spans 12 residues. The chain's CDR3 is CSANRGPYEQYF. The CDR3 nucleotides are TGCAGTGCTAACAGGGGTCCCTACGAGCAGTACTTC.

This clonotype was seen many times. The V and J genes are TRBV29-1 and TRBJ2-1, with 9 bases that match TRBD1. This CDR3 comprises 17 residues. Germline V gene sequence: CDR1 SQVTM, CDR2 ANQGSEA. V lost 1 base, J lost 2 bases, and 9 bases stayed unmatched. CDR3 nucleotide sequence: TGCAGCGTTGAAGGTAATTACGACAGGGGGGCCTACAATGAGCAGTTCTTC. Translation gives CSVEGNYDRGAYNEQFF.

This clonotype has at least ten counts. The chain combines TRBV6-1 with TRBJ2-1; D is unresolved. Per germline, CDR1 MNHNS and CDR2 SASEGT. Trimming took off 1 base at V and 7 bases at J, with 5 bases between the two ends. The length of the CDR3 is 12 residues. The CDR3 here is CASSEGPNEQFF. Here the CDR3 DNA reads TGTGCCAGCAGTGAAGGTCCTAATGAGCAGTTCTTC.

In its sample, this clonotype was seen many times. The chain joins TRBV3-1 to TRBJ2-7; D not resolved. V was trimmed by 4 bases and J by 7 bases, leaving 17 bases between them. CDR3 length equals 14 residues. The germline V gene has CDR1 LGHDT and CDR2 YNNKEL (reference sequence). CDR3 in amino acids: CASSPTARGWEQYF. The CDR3 region has the DNA TGTGCCAGCAGCCCTACCGCCCGCGGCTGGGAGCAGTACTTC.

The genes are TRBV19 and TRBJ2-3, with 7 bases identical to TRBD1. Trimming took 4 bases from V and 3 from J; bases not matched to a gene: 4. The CDR3 extends over 14 amino acids. Looked up from germline, CDR1 is LNHDA and CDR2 is SQIVND (reference sequence). In DNA, the CDR3 is TGTGCCAGTAGTACACCGGGACAGACAGATACGCAGTATTTT. It is translated as CASSTPGQTDTQYF.

The chain links TRBV20-1 to TRBJ1-6; D is unclear. The V end was cut by 6 bases, the J end by 6 bases, with 12 bases between. The CDR3 runs to 13 residues. CDR1 is DFQATT and CDR2 is SNEGSKA in the germline V gene (reference sequence). DNA of the CDR3: TGCAGTGCCACCACCGGGGTTAATTCACCCCTCCACTTT. It translates to CSATTGVNSPLHF.

In the case of this clonotype: At one of its ends the junction is not consistent with the germline gene, which may arise from a read error. The J gene is TRBJ1-6, the V gene TRBV4-2; D is undetermined. From germline, CDR1 is LGHNA and CDR2 YNFKEQ. The CDR3 covers 15 residues. As DNA, the CDR3 is TGTGCCAGCAGCCCCAGTGAGCGGTGGAATTCACCCCTACACTTT. It translates to CASSPSERWNSPLHF.

By sample fraction, this clonotype is medium-sized. The V and J genes are TRBV5-1 and TRBJ2-7, with 8 nucleotides matching TRBD1. The germline V gene has CDR1 SGHRS and CDR2 YFSETQ. CDR3 size: 15 residues. Losses at the gene ends were 0 bases for V and 7 bases for J; bases not matched to a gene: 9. This chain's CDR3 is CASSLAQGAQGEQYF. The CDR3, as DNA: TGCGCCAGCAGCTTGGCGCAGGGGGCTCAAGGAGAGCAGTACTTC.

This clonotype occurred many times. The CDR3 DNA reads TGTGCCAGCAGTGACTTGGCGGGAACAGATACGCAGTATTTT. Residues: CASSDLAGTDTQYF. This chain connects TRBV2 to TRBJ2-3, with a possible D match to TRBD2 (6 bases). V was shortened by 3 bases and J by 3 bases, with 10 bases between the two germline ends. The germline V gene encodes CDR1 SNHLY and CDR2 FYNNEI. The CDR3 is 14 residues long.

This clonotype was counted at least ten times. This chain links TRBV7-8 with TRBJ1-3; 8 bases are shared with TRBD1. Germline V gives CDR1 SGHVS, CDR2 FQNEAQ. The CDR3 loop spans 15 amino acids. Trimming cost V 1 base and J 8 bases; bases outside gene matches: 7. CDR3 sequence reads: CASSLVAGGADTIYF. The CDR3 nucleotides are TGTGCCAGCAGCTTAGTTGCAGGGGGCGCGGACACCATATATTTT.

In this sample, this clonotype turned up many times. The rearrangement uses TRBV21-1 and TRBJ1-3. TRBV21-1 is a pseudogene segment. The CDR3 consists of 17 residues. The CDR3 sequence: CASSKGEQTPSGNTIYF. The CDR3 nucleotides are TGTGCCAGCAGCAAAGGGGAACAGACTCCCTCTGGAAACACCATATATTTT.

This clonotype was observed many times. The V and J genes are TRBV13 and TRBJ1-6; D is perhaps TRBD1 (6 bases). The CDR3 covers 14 residues. CDR1 is PRHDT, CDR2 FYEKMQ, per germline (reference sequence). Trimming left V 4 bases short and J 7 bases short, with 11 bases between. CDR3 in amino acids: CASSSGARNSPLHF. The CDR3 DNA reads as TGTGCCAGCAGCTCGGGGGCGAGAAATTCACCCCTCCACTTT.

The chain is built from TRBV10-3 and TRBJ1-6; D remains ambiguous. Germline assignment: CDR1 ENHRY and CDR2 SYGVKD. Trimming stripped 7 bases from V and 10 bases from J, with 14 bases between. This CDR3 has 13 residues. The CDR3: CAINREGGSPLHF. Written as DNA, the CDR3 is TGTGCCATCAACCGGGAGGGTGGCTCACCCCTCCACTTT.

This clonotype was observed many times. V gene TRBV2 combines with J gene TRBJ2-1; possible D gene TRBD2, 5 bases. The CDR3 is made up of 15 amino acids. Per germline, CDR1 SNHLY and CDR2 FYNNEI. V was clipped by 7 bases and J by 0 bases, with 13 bases between them. The CDR3 nucleotides read TGTGCCAGCACTGCGGACTCCTTCTCCTACAATGAGCAGTTCTTC. Translated: CASTADSFSYNEQFF.

This clonotype was seen ten or more times. This sequence joins TRBV7-8 and TRBJ2-3; the D is unclear. V lost 5 bases, J lost 3 bases, and 9 bases lay in between. CDR3 length equals 13 residues. The germline V gene encodes CDR1 SGHVS and CDR2 FQNEAQ. CDR3 residues: CASSPWQTDTQYF. In DNA form, the CDR3 reads TGTGCCAGCAGCCCCTGGCAGACAGATACGCAGTATTTT.

The table lists this clonotype with many counts. This chain connects TRBV5-1 to TRBJ2-1; the D is unclear. The V gene's germline CDR1 is SGHRS and CDR2 YFSETQ. The CDR3 spans 13 residues. V lost 4 bases, J lost 8 bases, and 13 bases lay in between. CDR3 nucleotide sequence: TGCGCCAGCAGCCTTTCACGGACGGATGAGCAGTTCTTC. Protein sequence: CASSLSRTDEQFF.